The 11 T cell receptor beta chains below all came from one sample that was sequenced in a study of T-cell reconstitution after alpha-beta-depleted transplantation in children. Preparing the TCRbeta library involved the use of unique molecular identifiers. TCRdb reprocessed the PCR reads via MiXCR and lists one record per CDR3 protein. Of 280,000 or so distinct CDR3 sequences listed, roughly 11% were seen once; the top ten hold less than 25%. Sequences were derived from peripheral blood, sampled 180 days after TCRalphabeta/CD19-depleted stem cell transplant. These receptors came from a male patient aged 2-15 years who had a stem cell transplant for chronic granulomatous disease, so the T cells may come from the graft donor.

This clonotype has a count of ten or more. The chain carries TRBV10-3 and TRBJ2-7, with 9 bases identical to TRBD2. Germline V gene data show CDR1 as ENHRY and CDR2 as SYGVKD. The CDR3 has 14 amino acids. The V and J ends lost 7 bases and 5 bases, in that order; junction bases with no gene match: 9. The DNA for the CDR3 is TGTGCCATCAAAGGGAGCGGGGGGCTCCACGAGCAGTACTTC. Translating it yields CAIKGSGGLHEQYF.

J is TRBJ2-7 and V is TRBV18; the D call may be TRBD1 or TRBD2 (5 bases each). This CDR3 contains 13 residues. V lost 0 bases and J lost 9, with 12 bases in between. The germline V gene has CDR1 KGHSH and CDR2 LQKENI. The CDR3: CASSPPRGEGQYF. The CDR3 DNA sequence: TGTGCCAGCTCACCACCGAGGGGAGAGGGGCAGTACTTC.

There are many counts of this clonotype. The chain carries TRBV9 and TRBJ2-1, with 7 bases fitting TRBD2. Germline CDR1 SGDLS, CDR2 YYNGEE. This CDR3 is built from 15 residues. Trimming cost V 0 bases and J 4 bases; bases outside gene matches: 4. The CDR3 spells CASSVGSGLYNEQFF. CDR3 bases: TGTGCCAGCAGCGTAGGTAGCGGGCTATACAATGAGCAGTTCTTC. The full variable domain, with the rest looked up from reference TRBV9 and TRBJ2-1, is DSGVTQTPKHLITATGQRVTLRCSPRSGDLSVYWYQQSLDQGLQFLIQYYNGEERAKGNILERFSAQQFPDLHSELNLSSLELGDSALYFCASSVGSGLYNEQFFGPGTRLTVL.

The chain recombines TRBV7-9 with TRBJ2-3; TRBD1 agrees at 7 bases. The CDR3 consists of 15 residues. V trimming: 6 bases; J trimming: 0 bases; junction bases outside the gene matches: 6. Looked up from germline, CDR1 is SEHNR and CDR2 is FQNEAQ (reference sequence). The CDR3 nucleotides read TGTGCCAGCAGTCAAAACAGGGGCAGCACAGATACGCAGTATTTT. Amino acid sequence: CASSQNRGSTDTQYF.

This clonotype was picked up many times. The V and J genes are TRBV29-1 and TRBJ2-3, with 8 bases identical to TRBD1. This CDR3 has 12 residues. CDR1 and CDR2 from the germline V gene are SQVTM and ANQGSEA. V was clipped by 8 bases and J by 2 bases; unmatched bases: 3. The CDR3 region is CSCRGPTDTQYF. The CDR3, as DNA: TGCAGCTGCAGGGGGCCCACAGATACGCAGTATTTT.

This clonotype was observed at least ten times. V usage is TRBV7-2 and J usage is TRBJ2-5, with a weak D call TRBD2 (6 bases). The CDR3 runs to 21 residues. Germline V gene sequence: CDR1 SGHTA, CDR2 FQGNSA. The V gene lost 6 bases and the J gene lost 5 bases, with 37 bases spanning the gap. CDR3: CASRYRIKTSPDVLGGETQYF. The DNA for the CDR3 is TGTGCCAGCAGATACCGAATAAAAACGTCCCCCGACGTACTAGGAGGGGAGACCCAGTACTTC.

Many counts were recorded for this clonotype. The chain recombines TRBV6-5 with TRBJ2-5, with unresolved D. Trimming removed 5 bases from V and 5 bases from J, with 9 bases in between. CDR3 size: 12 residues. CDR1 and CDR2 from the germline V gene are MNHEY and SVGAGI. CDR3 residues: CASSDPLETQYF. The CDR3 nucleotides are TGTGCCAGCAGTGATCCACTCGAGACCCAGTACTTC.

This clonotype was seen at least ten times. CDR3 DNA: TGTGCCAGCAGTTTGTGGATGGATCAGCCCCAGCATTTT. It specifies CASSLWMDQPQHF. The chain has TRBV28 and TRBJ1-5; no definite D call. The V and J ends lost 3 bases and 5 bases respectively, with 8 bases between them. CDR1 and CDR2 (germline): MDHEN, SYDVKM. This CDR3 is 13 amino acids long.

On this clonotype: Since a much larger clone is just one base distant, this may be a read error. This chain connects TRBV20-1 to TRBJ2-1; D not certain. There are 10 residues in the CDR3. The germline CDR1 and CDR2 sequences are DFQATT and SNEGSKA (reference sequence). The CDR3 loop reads CGANDGEQFF. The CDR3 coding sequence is TGCGGTGCCAATGACGGAGAGCAGTTCTTC.

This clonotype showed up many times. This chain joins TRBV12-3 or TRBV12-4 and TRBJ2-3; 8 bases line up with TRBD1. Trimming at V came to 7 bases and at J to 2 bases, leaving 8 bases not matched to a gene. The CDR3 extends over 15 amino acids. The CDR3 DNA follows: TGTGCCAGCACGACACAGGGACAGGTCACAGATACGCAGTATTTT. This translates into CASTTQGQVTDTQYF.

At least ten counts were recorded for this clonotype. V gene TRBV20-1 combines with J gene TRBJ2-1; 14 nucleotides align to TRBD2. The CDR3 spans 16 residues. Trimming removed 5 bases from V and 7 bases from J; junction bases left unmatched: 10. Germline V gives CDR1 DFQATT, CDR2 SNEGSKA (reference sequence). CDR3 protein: CSAPWGGTSGGNEQFF. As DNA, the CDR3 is TGCAGTGCTCCCTGGGGGGGGACTAGCGGGGGTAATGAGCAGTTCTTC.